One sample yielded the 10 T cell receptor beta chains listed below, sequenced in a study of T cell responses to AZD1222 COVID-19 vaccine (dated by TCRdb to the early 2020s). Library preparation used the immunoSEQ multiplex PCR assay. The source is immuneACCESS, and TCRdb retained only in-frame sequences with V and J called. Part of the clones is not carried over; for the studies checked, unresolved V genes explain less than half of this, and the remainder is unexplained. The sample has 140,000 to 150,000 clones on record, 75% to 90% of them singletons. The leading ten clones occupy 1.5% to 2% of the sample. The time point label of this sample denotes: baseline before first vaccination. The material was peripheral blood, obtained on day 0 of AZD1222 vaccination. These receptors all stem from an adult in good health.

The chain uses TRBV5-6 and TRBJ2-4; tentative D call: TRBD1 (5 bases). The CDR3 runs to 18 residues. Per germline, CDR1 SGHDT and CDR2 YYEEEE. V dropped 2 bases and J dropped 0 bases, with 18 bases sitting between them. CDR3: CASSFTGPSIGAKNIQYF. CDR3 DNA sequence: TGTGCCAGCAGCTTTACAGGTCCCAGTATAGGAGCCAAAAACATTCAGTACTTC.

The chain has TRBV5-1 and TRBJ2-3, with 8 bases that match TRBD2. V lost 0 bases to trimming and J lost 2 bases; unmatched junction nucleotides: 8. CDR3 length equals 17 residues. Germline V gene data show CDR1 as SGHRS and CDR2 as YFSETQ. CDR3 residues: CASSLAKQRGFTDTQYF. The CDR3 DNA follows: TGCGCCAGCAGCTTGGCCAAGCAGCGGGGGTTCACAGATACGCAGTATTTT. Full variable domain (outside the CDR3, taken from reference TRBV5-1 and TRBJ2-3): KAGVTQTPRYLIKTRGQQVTLSCSPISGHRSVSWYQQTPGQGLQFLFEYFSETQRNKGNFPGRFSGRQFSNSRSEMNVSTLELGDSALYLCASSLAKQRGFTDTQYFGPGTRLTVL.

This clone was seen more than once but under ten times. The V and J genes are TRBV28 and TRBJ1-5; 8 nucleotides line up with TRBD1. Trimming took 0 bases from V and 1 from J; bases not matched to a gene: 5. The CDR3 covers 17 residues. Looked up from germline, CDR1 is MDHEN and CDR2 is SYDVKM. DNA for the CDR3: TGTGCCAGCAGTTTATGGGGCCGGGACAGGAGCAATCAGCCCCAGCATTTT. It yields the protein CASSLWGRDRSNQPQHF.

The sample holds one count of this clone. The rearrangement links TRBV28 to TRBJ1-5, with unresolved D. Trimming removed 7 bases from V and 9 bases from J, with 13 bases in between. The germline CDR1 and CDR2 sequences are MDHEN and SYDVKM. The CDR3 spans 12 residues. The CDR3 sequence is CASNEKVRPQHF. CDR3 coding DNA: TGTGCCAGCAACGAGAAGGTCCGGCCCCAGCATTTT. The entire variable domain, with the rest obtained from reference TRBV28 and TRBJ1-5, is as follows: DVKVTQSSRYLVKRTGEKVFLECVQDMDHENMFWYRQDPGLGLRLIYFSYDVKMKEKGDIPEGYSVSREKKERFSLILESASTNQTSMYLCASNEKVRPQHFGDGTRLSIL.

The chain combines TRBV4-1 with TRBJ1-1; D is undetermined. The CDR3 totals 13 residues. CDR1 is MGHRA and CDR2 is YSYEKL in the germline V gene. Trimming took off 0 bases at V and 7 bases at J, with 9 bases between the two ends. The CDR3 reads CASSQDDRFEAFF. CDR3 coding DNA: TGCGCCAGCAGCCAAGATGATCGTTTTGAAGCTTTCTTT.

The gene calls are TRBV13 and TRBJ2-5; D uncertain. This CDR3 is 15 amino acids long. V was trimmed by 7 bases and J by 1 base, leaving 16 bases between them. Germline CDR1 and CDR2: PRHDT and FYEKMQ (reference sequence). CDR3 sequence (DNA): TGTGCCAGCACCCTAGGTGGGCAGCTCCAAGAGACCCAGTACTTC. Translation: CASTLGGQLQETQYF.

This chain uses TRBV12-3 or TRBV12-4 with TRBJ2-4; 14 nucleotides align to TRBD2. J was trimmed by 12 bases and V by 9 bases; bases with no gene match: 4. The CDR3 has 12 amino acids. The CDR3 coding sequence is TGTGCCAGTTCGGGACTAGCGGGAGCTCAGTACTTC. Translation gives CASSGLAGAQYF.

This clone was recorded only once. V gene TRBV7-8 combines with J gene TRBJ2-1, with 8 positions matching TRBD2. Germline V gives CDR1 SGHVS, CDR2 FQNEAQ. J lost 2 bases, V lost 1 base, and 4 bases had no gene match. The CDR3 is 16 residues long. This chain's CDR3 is CASSLVPGGPYNEQFF. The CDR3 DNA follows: TGTGCCAGCAGCTTAGTTCCGGGAGGGCCCTACAATGAGCAGTTCTTC.

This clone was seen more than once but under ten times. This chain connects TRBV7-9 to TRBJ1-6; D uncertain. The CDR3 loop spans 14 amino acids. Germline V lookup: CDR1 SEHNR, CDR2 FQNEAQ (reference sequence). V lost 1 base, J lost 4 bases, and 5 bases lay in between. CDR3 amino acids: CASSLEWYNSPLHF. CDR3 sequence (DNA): TGTGCCAGCAGCTTAGAATGGTATAATTCACCCCTCCACTTT.

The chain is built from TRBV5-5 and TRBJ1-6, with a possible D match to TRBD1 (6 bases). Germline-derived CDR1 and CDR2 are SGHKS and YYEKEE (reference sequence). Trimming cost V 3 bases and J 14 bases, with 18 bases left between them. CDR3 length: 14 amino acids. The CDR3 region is CASSSSTGSLTLHF. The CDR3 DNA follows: TGTGCCAGCAGCTCGTCAACAGGGTCTTTGACCCTCCACTTT. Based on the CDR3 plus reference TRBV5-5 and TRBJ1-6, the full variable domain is DAGVTQSPTHLIKTRGQQVTLRCSPISGHKSVSWYQQVLGQGPQFIFQYYEKEERGRGNFPDRFSARQFPNYSSELNVNALLLGDSALYLCASSSSTGSLTLHFGNGTRLTVT.